A single sample is the source of the 21 T cell receptor beta chains below, sequenced in a study of liver allograft versus peripheral blood T cells. Looking at the study overall: Graft-liver T cell receptor repertoires were compared against recipient peripheral blood repertoires.

Each CDR3 protein gets one entry after TCRdb re-called the reads with MiXCR. The profile shows more than 10,000 distinct CDR3 sequences, roughly 18% of them singletons. The receptors come from a human patient who had a liver transplant. The graft donor may have contributed some T cells.

V is TRBV12-3 or TRBV12-4 and J is TRBJ2-7, with D possibly being TRBD1 or TRBD2 (6 bases each). Trimming removed 0 bases at V and 12 bases at J, with 15 bases between. The CDR3 runs to 13 residues. DNA for the CDR3: TGTGCCAGCAGTTTAGCGTCGGGAAGGGGGGCGTACTTC. It specifies CASSLASGRGAYF.

This clonotype was counted at least ten times. The chain uses TRBV27 and TRBJ1-1, with D uncertain. Trimming left V 5 bases short and J 1 base short, with 5 bases between. This CDR3 has 12 amino acids. Germline CDR1 is MNHEY and CDR2 is SMNVEV (reference sequence). CDR3 nucleotide sequence: TGTGCCAGCAGTAGAAGGAACACTGAAGCTTTCTTT. As protein: CASSRRNTEAFF.

To note about this clonotype: The junction does not match germline at one end; this may be a read error. The rearrangement uses TRBV27 and TRBJ2-3, with D perhaps matching TRBD2 (6 bases). This CDR3 region has 18 residues. Germline lookup yields CDR1 MNHEY and CDR2 SMNVEV (reference sequence). DNA for the CDR3: TGTGCCAGCAGGGCCGGCGCTTACCCTCTAGCGCTCGTAGATAAGCAGTATTTT. Translated, it gives CASRAGAYPLALVDKQYF.

This clonotype has a handful of counts. The V and J genes are TRBV6-2 or TRBV6-3 and TRBJ2-1; weak D call: TRBD1 (5 bases). The V gene's germline CDR1 is MNHEY and CDR2 SVGEGT. The CDR3 is made up of 15 amino acids. Trimming shortened V by 6 bases and J by 1 base, and 13 bases separated the two germline ends. CDR3: CASSLGHISYNEQFF. The DNA for the CDR3 is TGTGCCAGCAGCTTAGGACACATTTCCTACAATGAGCAGTTCTTC.

By share of the sample, this clonotype is medium-sized. The rearrangement uses TRBV6-1 and TRBJ1-2; D is undetermined. The CDR3 consists of 15 residues. Germline V gene data show CDR1 as MNHNS and CDR2 as SASEGT. With 6 bases removed from V and 6 bases from J, the gap between germline ends came to 20 bases. For the CDR3, the DNA is TGTGCCAGCAGACGGATCGGGTTGATGGCGGATGGCTACACCTTC. Its protein is CASRRIGLMADGYTF.

This clonotype was recorded many times. The V gene is TRBV28, the J gene TRBJ2-1; 10 nucleotides align to TRBD2. This CDR3 region has 17 residues. Losses at the gene ends were 4 bases for V and 6 bases for J; bases not matched to a gene: 12. Germline V gene lookup returns CDR1 MDHEN and CDR2 SYDVKM. The CDR3 bases are TGTGCCAGCAGTTCAATGGCAGCGGGAGGGAACGGCAATGAGCAGTTCTTC. It encodes CASSSMAAGGNGNEQFF.

This clonotype came up many times. The J gene is TRBJ2-2, the V gene TRBV6-2 or TRBV6-3; unclear D gene. Germline V gives CDR1 MNHEY, CDR2 SVGEGT. The V end lost 4 bases, the J end lost 4 bases, and 4 bases lay between the germline ends. The CDR3 runs 12 residues. The DNA of the CDR3 is TGTGCCAGCAGTTCCGTCACCGGGGAGCTGTTTTTT. Translated: CASSSVTGELFF.

By its share, this clonotype is medium-sized. V is TRBV6-5 and J is TRBJ2-2, with unresolved D. Trimming stripped 6 bases from V and 3 bases from J, with 2 bases between. Per germline, CDR1 MNHEY and CDR2 SVGAGI. The CDR3 is 11 amino acids. This CDR3 reads CASRDTGELFF. The CDR3 DNA reads TGTGCCAGCAGGGACACCGGGGAGCTGTTTTTT.

In its sample, this clonotype was seen many times. The gene calls are TRBV28 and TRBJ1-5; D call uncertain. V shed 3 bases and J shed 6 bases, with 12 bases lying between them. The CDR3 runs to 14 residues. CDR1 MDHEN and CDR2 SYDVKM come from the germline V gene. DNA for the CDR3: TGTGCCAGCAGTTTGTACGGGGTGAGTCAGCCCCAGCATTTT. This gives the protein CASSLYGVSQPQHF.

This clonotype was seen at least ten times. The V call is TRBV7-2, the J call TRBJ2-1; TRBD2 aligns across 15 bases. V shed 4 bases, J shed 12 bases, and the junction held 1 base outside the gene matches. CDR1 SGHTA and CDR2 FQGNSA come from the germline V gene. This CDR3 contains 13 residues. CDR3: CASSSGLAGGQFF. DNA of the CDR3: TGTGCCAGCAGCTCGGGACTAGCGGGAGGGCAGTTCTTC.

By frequency in the sample, this clonotype is medium-sized. V usage is TRBV11-1 and J usage is TRBJ2-5; D gene unclear. The CDR3 covers 14 residues. The V end lost 4 bases, the J end lost 1 base, and 10 bases lay between the germline ends. CDR1 is SGHAT and CDR2 is FQDESV in the germline V gene (reference sequence). The CDR3 DNA reads TGTGCCAGCAGCTCCTCCAGCGCCCAAGAGACCCAGTACTTC. This gives the protein CASSSSSAQETQYF.

This clonotype was seen only a few times. This chain links TRBV12-3 or TRBV12-4 with TRBJ1-1, with 7 nucleotides matching TRBD1. V lost 1 base to trimming and J lost 3 bases; unmatched junction nucleotides: 2. The CDR3 sequence is 14 residues long. CDR3 sequence reads: CASSLGQGHTEAFF. The CDR3 coding sequence is TGTGCCAGCAGTTTAGGACAGGGCCACACTGAAGCTTTCTTT.

The chain couples TRBV7-9 to TRBJ2-1; TRBD2 agrees at 14 bases. Germline CDR1 SEHNR, CDR2 FQNEAQ (reference sequence). CDR3 length: 18 residues. Germline trimming cut 5 bases from V and 9 bases from J; bases unmatched to any gene: 15. CDR3 DNA: TGTGCCAGCAGCCTCCCCCTGAGACTAGCGGGAGGGCCAAGTGAGCAGTTCTTC. This translates into CASSLPLRLAGGPSEQFF.

The V gene is TRBV27, the J gene TRBJ1-5; maybe TRBD1 (5 bases). This CDR3 region has 15 residues. Trimming cost V 3 bases and J 6 bases, with 15 bases left between them. The germline V gene encodes CDR1 MNHEY and CDR2 SMNVEV (reference sequence). CDR3 protein: CASSFGRGAGQPQHF. For the CDR3, the DNA is TGTGCCAGCAGTTTCGGAAGGGGCGCGGGTCAGCCCCAGCATTTT.

The V and J genes are TRBV9 and TRBJ1-6; TRBD1 matches 8 bases. The germline gives CDR1 SGDLS, CDR2 YYNGEE. V gave up 3 bases and J gave up 7 bases; unmatched junction bases: 3. The length of the CDR3 is 14 residues. The CDR3 spells CASSGQGRNSPLHF. CDR3 nucleotides: TGTGCCAGCAGCGGACAGGGGAGAAATTCACCCCTCCACTTT.

The rearrangement uses TRBV20-1 and TRBJ1-2; 7 nucleotides line up with TRBD1. In germline, CDR1 is DFQATT, CDR2 SNEGSKA (reference sequence). CDR3 size: 14 residues. V shed 4 bases and J 6 bases; nucleotides not matched to a gene: 11. As DNA, the CDR3 is TGCAGTGCTACACCTCCCGGGACAGCGAATGGCTACACCTTC. Residues: CSATPPGTANGYTF.

This chain connects TRBV12-3 or TRBV12-4 to TRBJ1-1; D gene uncertain. Trimming took 8 bases from V and 4 from J, leaving 20 bases between them. CDR3 length equals 15 residues. CDR3 in DNA: TGTGCCAGCTCCTCCTCGGTAGGCCGGACCACTGAAGCTTTCTTT. Its protein is CASSSSVGRTTEAFF.

The genes are TRBV25-1 and TRBJ2-7; 8 bases agree with TRBD2. The germline CDR1 and CDR2 sequences are MGHDK and SYGVNS. The CDR3 covers 14 residues. Trimming removed 8 bases from V and 2 bases from J; junction bases left unmatched: 8. DNA of the CDR3: TGTGCCAGCGCTCGGACTAGCCCACCCTACGAGCAGTACTTC. It is translated as CASARTSPPYEQYF.

By its share, this clonotype is medium-sized. The chain uses TRBV18 and TRBJ1-2; weak D call: TRBD1 (6 bases). Deletions cut 4 bases from V and 0 bases from J, with 12 bases between. CDR1 is KGHSH and CDR2 is LQKENI in the germline V gene. The CDR3 extends over 15 amino acids. The CDR3 bases are TGTGCCAGCTCACTTGGACAGATCACTAACTATGGCTACACCTTC. Encoded protein: CASSLGQITNYGYTF.

The V and J genes are TRBV9 and TRBJ2-5; no clear D. Germline V gives CDR1 SGDLS, CDR2 YYNGEE. The CDR3 has 14 residues. Trimming cost V 0 bases and J 4 bases, with 10 bases left between them. The CDR3 bases are TGTGCCAGCAGCGTAGGCACCATCCGAGAGACCCAGTACTTC. It yields the protein CASSVGTIRETQYF.

Written as DNA, the CDR3 is TGTGCCAGCAGTTTACACCGGGACGGCAGCTCCTACGAGCAGTACTTC. It specifies CASSLHRDGSSYEQYF. The rearrangement links TRBV28 to TRBJ2-7, with D perhaps TRBD1 or TRBD2 (5 bases each). This CDR3 has 16 residues. V lost 2 bases and J lost 0, with 14 bases in between. CDR1 is MDHEN, CDR2 SYDVKM, per germline.